Below are 17 T cell receptor beta chains sequenced from a single sample in a study of control samples from healthy donors and cancer patients. Repertoires were generated with immunoSEQ multiplex PCR, while TCRdb's copy carries only in-frame clones and drops some. The repertoire holds 150,000 to 200,000 clones, with roughly 88% as singletons. Specimen: blood. These receptor sequences come from a woman aged 30 to 39 in good health.

The CDR3 coding sequence is TGCGCCAGCAGCCAAGAAGGGTCTACTGGAAACACCATATATTTT. It translates to CASSQEGSTGNTIYF. The chain is built from TRBV4-1 and TRBJ1-3; D not resolved. Germline V CDR1 and CDR2: MGHRA, YSYEKL. Between the trimmed V and J ends, which lost 0 bases and 2 bases, there was a span of 8 bases. CDR3 length: 15 amino acids.

The V gene is TRBV7-2, the J gene TRBJ2-1; possibly TRBD2 for D (7 bases). V dropped 4 bases and J dropped 4 bases, with 17 bases sitting between them. Germline V CDR1 and CDR2: SGHTA, FQGNSA. The CDR3 runs to 16 residues. In DNA form, the CDR3 reads TGTGCCAGCAGCTCTCCCCAGGGGAGGGTTTACAATGAGCAGTTCTTC. Translating gives CASSSPQGRVYNEQFF. The complete variable domain, with remaining parts taken from reference TRBV7-2 and TRBJ2-1, reads GAGVSQSPSNKVTEKGKDVELRCDPISGHTALYWYRQSLGQGLEFLIYFQGNSAPDKSGLPSDRFSAERTGGSVSTLTIQRTQQEDSAVYLCASSSPQGRVYNEQFFGPGTRLTVL.

V gene TRBV30 combines with J gene TRBJ2-3; D may be TRBD2 (6 bases). This CDR3 is 10 amino acids long. CDR1 and CDR2 (germline): GTSNPN, SVGIG (reference sequence). V lost 5 bases and J 11 bases, leaving 11 bases between the germline ends. DNA of the CDR3: TGTGCCTGGGGGACTTCGAAGCAGTATTTT. Its protein product is CAWGTSKQYF.

The chain couples TRBV7-9 to TRBJ1-3; D is unclear. V was shortened by 0 bases and J by 7 bases, with 10 bases between the two germline ends. The CDR3 spans 14 residues. Germline V CDR1 and CDR2: SEHNR, FQNEAQ (reference sequence). The CDR3 sequence is CASSLAQLPNTIYF. The CDR3 nucleotides are TGTGCCAGCAGCTTAGCGCAATTACCGAACACCATATATTTT.

V and J are TRBV24-1 and TRBJ1-5, with 10 bases identical to TRBD1. Germline CDR1 and CDR2: KGHDR and SFDVKD. With 10 bases clipped from V and 1 base from J, the junction kept 6 bases outside the gene matches. The CDR3 has 15 residues. CDR3 amino acids: CATSTGGKSNQPQHF. In nucleotides, the CDR3 is TGTGCCACTTCGACAGGGGGCAAAAGCAATCAGCCCCAGCATTTT.

The gene calls are TRBV19 and TRBJ2-1; D possibly corresponds to TRBD2 (6 bases). The CDR3 covers 16 residues. Germline loops: CDR1 LNHDA, CDR2 SQIVND (reference sequence). Deletions cut 6 bases from V and 4 bases from J, with 19 bases between. The CDR3 DNA follows: TGTGCCAGTAGCGTCGCGGCGCGGGGAGTGTACAATGAGCAGTTCTTC. It translates to CASSVAARGVYNEQFF.

V and J are TRBV2 and TRBJ2-1; 10 bases map to TRBD2. The CDR3 has 16 amino acids. Germline values: CDR1 SNHLY, CDR2 FYNNEI. Losses at the gene ends were 4 bases for V and 8 bases for J; bases not matched to a gene: 11. CDR3 protein: CASSAGLAGEGDEQFF. In DNA, the CDR3 is TGTGCCAGCAGTGCTGGGCTAGCGGGAGAGGGCGATGAGCAGTTCTTC.

This clone appeared a few times. This chain uses TRBV6-5 with TRBJ2-1, with 9 bases fitting TRBD2. V was pared by 5 bases and J by 7 bases, with 6 bases of the junction left unmatched. Germline CDR1 and CDR2: MNHEY and SVGAGI. This CDR3 is built from 14 residues. The CDR3 sequence: CASSPGTSLNEQFF. CDR3 in DNA: TGTGCCAGCAGTCCCGGGACTAGCTTAAATGAGCAGTTCTTC.

This clone has only one observation. V gene TRBV3-1 (or the pseudogene TRBV3-2) combines with J gene TRBJ1-1; possible D gene TRBD1, 5 bases. V lost 1 base and J lost 4, with 10 bases in between. The germline V gene has CDR1 LGHDT and CDR2 YNNKEL (reference sequence). The CDR3 sequence is 14 residues long. CDR3 coding DNA: TGTGCCAGCAGCCAAGCGGCCGGGGGCACTGAAGCTTTCTTT. It encodes CASSQAAGGTEAFF.

The chain carries TRBV5-1 and TRBJ2-3, with 11 nucleotides matching TRBD2. Trimming removed 5 bases from V and 4 bases from J; junction bases left unmatched: 3. Germline V gene data show CDR1 as SGHRS and CDR2 as YFSETQ. The CDR3 is 14 amino acids. The CDR3 region is CASRLTSGADTQYF. CDR3 DNA: TGCGCCAGCAGGCTGACTAGCGGGGCAGATACGCAGTATTTT.

The gene calls are TRBV12-3 or TRBV12-4 and TRBJ2-3, with D possibly TRBD1 on 6 matching bases. The V and J ends lost 6 bases and 4 bases respectively, with 11 bases between them. This CDR3 is built from 13 residues. The CDR3 region is CASRKGGADTQYF. The CDR3 DNA sequence: TGTGCCAGCAGAAAAGGGGGTGCAGATACGCAGTATTTT.

The gene calls are TRBV2 and TRBJ2-5; possibly TRBD2 for D (7 bases). With 2 bases removed from V and 5 bases from J, the gap between germline ends came to 15 bases. Germline V gene data show CDR1 as SNHLY and CDR2 as FYNNEI. This CDR3 comprises 15 residues. The CDR3 region has the DNA TGTGCCAGCAGTGAATCGGGTGGGGGGGCTGAGACCCAGTACTTC. Protein sequence: CASSESGGGAETQYF. The full variable domain, with the rest looked up from reference TRBV2 and TRBJ2-5, is EPEVTQTPSHQVTQMGQEVILRCVPISNHLYFYWYRQILGQKVEFLVSFYNNEISEKSEIFDDQFSVERPDGSNFTLKIRSTKLEDSAMYFCASSESGGGAETQYFGPGTRLLVL.

The chain joins TRBV6-5 to TRBJ2-7; 14 nucleotides line up with TRBD2. CDR3 length equals 14 residues. Germline assignment: CDR1 MNHEY and CDR2 SVGAGI. V trimming: 6 bases; J trimming: 5 bases; junction bases outside the gene matches: 3. CDR3 protein: CASRRTSGRHEQYF. CDR3 nucleotide sequence: TGTGCCAGCAGACGGACTAGCGGGAGGCACGAGCAGTACTTC.

J is TRBJ2-3 and V is TRBV4-2, with D perhaps matching TRBD2 (6 bases). The CDR3 is 16 residues long. Germline CDR1 is LGHNA and CDR2 is YNFKEQ. V was shortened by 1 base and J by 4 bases, with 15 bases between the two germline ends. DNA for the CDR3: TGTGCCAGCAGCCAAGGTTTTGGCAGGGAGGCAGATACGCAGTATTTT. Translated, it gives CASSQGFGREADTQYF.

This chain joins TRBV3-1 (or the pseudogene TRBV3-2) and TRBJ2-5, with 8 bases lining up with TRBD2. Germline assignment: CDR1 LGHDT and CDR2 YNNKEL (reference sequence). This CDR3 spans 17 amino acids. After removal of 4 bases from V and 4 bases from J, the junction contained 14 bases not matched to a gene. CDR3 sequence reads: CASSPRGAGGSGETQYF. CDR3 coding DNA: TGTGCCAGCAGCCCCCGAGGCGCGGGGGGTTCGGGAGAGACCCAGTACTTC.

This chain uses TRBV28 with TRBJ1-2, with TRBD1 identical over 9 bases. This CDR3 spans 15 amino acids. With V trimmed by 11 bases and J by 2 bases, 12 bases remained unmatched. Germline V gene sequence: CDR1 MDHEN, CDR2 SYDVKM. The CDR3: CAGRTPGTGNYGYTF. In DNA, the CDR3 is TGTGCCGGACGAACCCCCGGGACAGGGAACTATGGCTACACCTTC.

V gene TRBV14 combines with J gene TRBJ1-1; D might be TRBD1 (5 bases). Germline V gene sequence: CDR1 SGHDN, CDR2 FVKESK. V was trimmed by 1 base and J by 4 bases, leaving 10 bases between them. The CDR3 spans 14 residues. The CDR3 protein is CASSQVAGGTEAFF. The CDR3 DNA sequence: TGTGCCAGCAGCCAAGTCGCGGGGGGCACTGAAGCTTTCTTT.